The clone carrying this T cell receptor (beta chain) turned up a few times. What it binds is not known. The entry originates in a study of response to subunit inactivated influenza vaccine. MiXCR, run by TCRdb on the RT-PCR reads, gives a single entry per CDR3 protein. The data hold around 760,000 distinct CDR3 sequences, with about 15% observed a single time. This CDR3 has 14 amino acids. From germline, CDR1 is DFQATT and CDR2 SNEGSKA (reference sequence). V gave up 0 bases and J gave up 4 bases, with 12 bases separating them. Findings of the study overall: Authors suggested each seasonal influenza vaccination recruits few new T cells.

The sequence was obtained from a man aged 50 to 60 who received an inactivated influenza vaccine. The sample was PBMCs from blood, taken about 14 days before vaccination. The rearrangement links TRBV20-1 to TRBJ2-5; D possibly corresponds to TRBD2 (7 bases). The CDR3 is CSAREWGGPETQYF. Written as DNA, the CDR3 is TGCAGTGCTAGAGAGTGGGGGGGCCCAGAGACCCAGTACTTC.